The rows below give T cell receptor beta chains drawn from one sample of a study of T cells in Graves' hyperthyroidism and ophthalmopathy. Using its own MiXCR run on the multiplex PCR reads, TCRdb lists one record per CDR3 protein. The sample lists about 640,000 distinct CDR3 sequences; about a fifth were seen once. The source material was blood. The receptor set was obtained from a man aged 30 to 39 with Graves' ophthalmopathy. The CDR3 runs from the conserved cysteine through the conserved F or W. The order of the fields is D gene, J gene, clone size, V gene, CDR3 DNA, CDR3 protein. D genes are given only for firm matches. Part of the rows lack a size; the others show once, few, many or a class for expanded clones.

TRBD1	TRBJ2-7	few	TRBV6-1	TGTGCCAGCACTGGGGGACAGGCCCCCTACGAGCAGTACTTC	CASTGGQAPYEQYF
TRBD2	TRBJ2-1	-	TRBV7-3	TGTGCCAGCAGCTTATTCACGGGAGGGCCCTCATATGAGCAGTTCTTC	CASSLFTGGPSYEQFF
-	TRBJ2-1	many	TRBV2	TGTGCCAGCAGGCGCGGGGGCACCTACAATGAGCAGTTCTTC	CASRRGGTYNEQFF
-	TRBJ2-1	many	TRBV11-2	TGTGCCAGCGCCAGGGCTTCAAGCTCCTACAATGAGCAGTTCTTC	CASARASSSYNEQFF
TRBD2	TRBJ2-1	-	TRBV10-1	TGCGCCAGCAGTGTAACGCTAGCGGGAAGGCATGAGCAGTTCTTC	CASSVTLAGRHEQFF
-	TRBJ2-5	-	TRBV2	TGTGCCAGCCGTAGTGAGACCCAGTACTTC	CASRSETQYF
-	TRBJ2-2	-	TRBV5-1	TGCGCCAGCAGCCCGGTCCCGGAAGGGGACGGGGAGCTGTTTTTT	CASSPVPEGDGELFF
-	TRBJ1-1	-	TRBV3-1	TGTGCCAGCAGCGCGTATGGGGTGAGCACCCCTGAAGCTTTCTTT	CASSAYGVSTPEAFF
TRBD2	TRBJ2-7	-	TRBV9	TGTGCCAGCAGCGTAGATGGCGGGAGGCTTCGGGAGCAGTACTTC	CASSVDGGRLREQYF
-	TRBJ2-1	few	TRBV12-3/TRBV12-4	TGTGCCAGCAGTTTTAGCGTGGGGGGAAATGAGCAGTTCTTC	CASSFSVGGNEQFF
-	TRBJ2-1	-	TRBV4-3	TGCGCCAGCAGCCAAGGGGGGATCGATGAGCAGTTCTTC	CASSQGGIDEQFF
-	TRBJ2-7	-	TRBV20-1	TGCAGTGCTAGGGCACCGAACGAGCAGTACTTC	CSARAPNEQYF
-	TRBJ1-1	many	TRBV25-1	TGTGCCAGCAGTGACACCCGCAGGGGCGCAAGCACTGAAGCTTTCTTT	CASSDTRRGASTEAFF
-	TRBJ2-7	few	TRBV6-2/TRBV6-3	TGTGCCAGCACTTACGGAGCCTACGAGCAGTACTTC	CASTYGAYEQYF
TRBD2	TRBJ2-3	-	TRBV9	TGTGCCAGCAGTCCCGCTCTTAGCGGGGGGGCCTTCACAGATACGCAGTATTTT	CASSPALSGGAFTDTQYF
TRBD1	TRBJ2-7	-	TRBV28	TGTGCCAGCAGACATGGGGCCCCCGGGACAGACTACGAGCAGTACTTC	CASRHGAPGTDYEQYF
-	TRBJ1-5	-	TRBV7-8	TGTGCCAGCAGCTTAGTGCCAGGGTATCAGCCCCAGCATTTT	CASSLVPGYQPQHF
TRBD1	TRBJ2-1	few	TRBV10-1	TGCGCCAGCTCTGGGACAGGGAGGGGCGATGAGCAGTTCTTC	CASSGTGRGDEQFF
TRBD1	TRBJ2-3	few	TRBV29-1	TGCAGCGTTGCCCGGGACAGGGGCGTCACAGATACGCAGTATTTT	CSVARDRGVTDTQYF
-	TRBJ1-5	-	TRBV20-1	TGCAGTGCCCTTAATAGCAATCAGCCCCAGCATTTT	CSALNSNQPQHF
-	TRBJ2-3	-	TRBV6-1	TGTGCCAGCAGTTATGATCAGGGTAGCGGCACAGATACGCAGTATTTT	CASSYDQGSGTDTQYF
-	TRBJ2-1	-	TRBV9	TGTGCCAGCAGCAACACCGACTCTCCTTATTCTGAGTTCTTC	CASSNTDSPYSEFF
TRBD2	TRBJ2-7	-	TRBV5-1	TGCGCCAGCAGGGGGGGACTAGCGGGTTCCTACGAGCAGTACTTC	CASRGGLAGSYEQYF
-	TRBJ1-2	many	TRBV20-1	TGCAGTGCACGGGTGGAGCCTGGCTACACCTTC	CSARVEPGYTF
-	TRBJ1-2	once	TRBV6-2/TRBV6-3	TGTGCCAGCAGTTCTACAGACCTCTATGGCTACACCTTC	CASSSTDLYGYTF
-	TRBJ2-7	-	TRBV28	TGTGCCAGCGCCCCTCGTGGAGGAAGCGAGCAGTACTTC	CASAPRGGSEQYF
TRBD1	TRBJ2-7	few	TRBV4-2	TGTGCCAGCAGCCAAAGTCCGGGACAGGGCTACGAGCAGTACTTC	CASSQSPGQGYEQYF
TRBD2	TRBJ2-7	few	TRBV30	TGTGCCTGGAGTGTCGGACTAGCGGGAGTCGAGCAGTACTTC	CAWSVGLAGVEQYF
TRBD1	TRBJ1-2	few	TRBV9	TGTGCCAGCGACCCATATGGTTCGACAGGGGACGGCTACACCTTC	CASDPYGSTGDGYTF
-	TRBJ2-3	-	TRBV28	TGTGCCAGCAGACCCGCCCTGACCGAATCCACAGATACGCAGTATTTT	CASRPALTESTDTQYF
-	TRBJ2-5	-	TRBV14	TGTGCCAGCAGCCAAGCTCTGGGTTGGACATACCAAGAGACCCAGCACTTC	CASSQALGWTYQETQHF
-	TRBJ2-7	few	TRBV15	TGTGCCACCAGCAGAGATTTGGCGGACTCCTACGAGCAGTACTTC	CATSRDLADSYEQYF
-	TRBJ1-3	many	TRBV11-3	TGTGCCAGCAGCTTAGATTCGACCTCTGGAAACACCATATATTTT	CASSLDSTSGNTIYF
TRBD2	TRBJ2-2	-	TRBV20-1	TGCAGTGCCCTAAGGACTAGCGGGACATTGAACACCGGGGAGCTGTTTTTT	CSALRTSGTLNTGELFF
-	TRBJ2-1	-	TRBV9	TGTGCCAGCAGCGTGGACGAAAATGAGCAGTTCTTC	CASSVDENEQFF
TRBD1	TRBJ2-7	-	TRBV5-1	TGCGCCAGCAGCTTGATCCCGGGACAGGCCTACGAGCAGTACTTC	CASSLIPGQAYEQYF
TRBD1	TRBJ1-2	few	TRBV7-9	TGTGCCAGCAGTTACCACGGGACAGGGGGGAACTATGGCTACACCTTC	CASSYHGTGGNYGYTF
TRBD2	TRBJ2-1	few	TRBV11-3	TGTGCCAGCAGCTACTCCGGGACTAGCGGGAATGAGCAGTTCTTC	CASSYSGTSGNEQFF
-	TRBJ1-4	few	TRBV28	TGTGCCAGCAGCACCGAGGGTGAAAAACTGTTTTTT	CASSTEGEKLFF
-	TRBJ2-7	few	TRBV20-1	TGCAGTGCCCCGGCAAGGGATCGGTACGAGCAGTACTTC	CSAPARDRYEQYF
-	TRBJ1-6	-	TRBV30	TGTGCCTGGAATCCCGGCCCTACTTCACCCCTCCACTTT	CAWNPGPTSPLHF
-	TRBJ2-7	-	TRBV27	TGTGCCAGCAGCATAGGAGGGGTGAACGAGCAGTACTTC	CASSIGGVNEQYF
-	TRBJ2-1	few	TRBV3-2	TGTGCCAGCACCCACCGTTCTAGCAATGAGCAGTTCTTC	CASTHRSSNEQFF
-	TRBJ2-3	many	TRBV5-1	TGCGCCAGCAGCTTAGGCGACTCCTCTTTCACAGATACGCAGTATTTT	CASSLGDSSFTDTQYF
-	TRBJ2-7	-	TRBV13	TGTGCCAGCGGTCTAGGACAGACGAGCTCCTACGAGCAGTACTTC	CASGLGQTSSYEQYF
-	TRBJ2-7	few	TRBV29-1	TGCAGCGTTGAAGATCACCTCAGGGAGCAGTACTTC	CSVEDHLREQYF
-	TRBJ2-7	once	TRBV19	TGTGCCAGTAGGATTAAAGGACGGGGAAGCTCCTACGAGCAGTACTTC	CASRIKGRGSSYEQYF
TRBD1	TRBJ1-3	-	TRBV7-3	TGTGCCAGCAGCCTAGACAGGGGGCGATTATATTTT	CASSLDRGRLYF
-	TRBJ1-5	-	TRBV6-1	TGTGCCAGCAGCCCCGAGGGGGGGCATCAGCCCCAGCATTTT	CASSPEGGHQPQHF
-	TRBJ2-3	-	TRBV5-1	TGCGCCAGCAGCTACCCCGGGACAAGAGGCACAGATACGCAGTATTTT	CASSYPGTRGTDTQYF
-	TRBJ1-1	few	TRBV6-2/TRBV6-3	TGTGCCAGCGACACAGGGAACACTGAAGCTTTCTTT	CASDTGNTEAFF
TRBD1	TRBJ1-5	-	TRBV29-1	TGCAGCGTTAGGACAGGACAAGGCGATCAGCCCCAGCATTTT	CSVRTGQGDQPQHF
-	TRBJ2-7	many	TRBV28	TGTGCCAGCAGTTTAAGACACTCCTACGAGCAGTACTTC	CASSLRHSYEQYF
-	TRBJ1-1	many	TRBV5-6	TGTGCCAGCAGCTTGGGGACAGTCATGAACACTGAAGCTTTCTTT	CASSLGTVMNTEAFF
-	TRBJ2-7	few	TRBV18	TGTGCCAGCTCACCGAAGGGTCTCGGGCAGTACTTC	CASSPKGLGQYF
TRBD2	TRBJ2-3	many	TRBV12-3/TRBV12-4	TGTGCCAGCAGCTTAGGGACTAGAGGAGATACGCAGTATTTT	CASSLGTRGDTQYF
TRBD2	TRBJ2-1	many	TRBV3-1	TGTGCCAGCAGCCTAGGGACTAGCAAGTTCTTC	CASSLGTSKFF
-	TRBJ2-5	few	TRBV6-1	TGTGCCAGCACCCCCCGACTCGGGTCTCAAGAGACCCAGTACTTC	CASTPRLGSQETQYF
TRBD1	TRBJ2-5	-	TRBV12-3/TRBV12-4	TGTGCCAGCAGCTTAGATGGACAGGGCGGAGAGACCCAGTACTTC	CASSLDGQGGETQYF
-	TRBJ2-4	few	TRBV6-1	TGTGCCAGCCTCACGGACTACAATAGTGACATTCAGTACTTC	CASLTDYNSDIQYF